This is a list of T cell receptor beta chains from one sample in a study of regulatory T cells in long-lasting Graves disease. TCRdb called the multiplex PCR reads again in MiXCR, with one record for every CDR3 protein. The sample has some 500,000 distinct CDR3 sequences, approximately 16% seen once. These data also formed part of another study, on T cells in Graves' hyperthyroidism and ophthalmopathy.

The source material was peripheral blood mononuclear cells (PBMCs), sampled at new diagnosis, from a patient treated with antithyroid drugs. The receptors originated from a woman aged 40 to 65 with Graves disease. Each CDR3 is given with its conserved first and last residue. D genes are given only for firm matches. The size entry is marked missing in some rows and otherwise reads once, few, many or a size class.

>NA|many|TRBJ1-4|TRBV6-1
CASSASDGATNEKLFF
TGTGCCAGCAGTGCCTCTGACGGTGCAACTAATGAAAAACTGTTTTTT
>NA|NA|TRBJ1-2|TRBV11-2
CASSLTRGSYGYTF
TGTGCCAGCAGCTTAACAAGGGGGTCTTATGGCTACACCTTC
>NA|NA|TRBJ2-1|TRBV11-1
CASSSQERDSEQFF
TGTGCCAGCAGCTCGCAGGAGCGCGACAGTGAGCAGTTCTTC
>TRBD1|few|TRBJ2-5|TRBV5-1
CASSRQGETQYF
TGCGCCAGCAGCAGACAGGGAGAGACCCAGTACTTC
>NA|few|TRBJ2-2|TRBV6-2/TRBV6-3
CAAAFGGELFF
TGTGCCGCTGCCTTTGGCGGGGAGCTGTTTTTT
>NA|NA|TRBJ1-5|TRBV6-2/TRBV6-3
CASTLRTAPGEPQHF
TGTGCCAGCACTCTACGGACCGCCCCGGGGGAACCCCAGCATTTT
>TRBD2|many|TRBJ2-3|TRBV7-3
CASSALAGMDTQYF
TGTGCCAGCAGCGCACTAGCGGGGATGGATACGCAGTATTTT
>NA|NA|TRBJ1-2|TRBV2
CASVDGEGRDYGYTF
TGTGCCAGCGTAGACGGGGAAGGGAGGGACTATGGCTACACCTTC
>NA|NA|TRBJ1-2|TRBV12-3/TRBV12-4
CASSSRWGSPNYGYTF
TGTGCCAGCAGCTCCCGTTGGGGATCCCCTAACTATGGCTACACCTTC
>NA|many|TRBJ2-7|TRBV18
CASSQTGSAEQYF
TGTGCCAGCTCACAAACAGGTTCCGCCGAGCAGTACTTC
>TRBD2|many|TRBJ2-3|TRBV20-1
CSAPKLAGGLTQYF
TGCAGTGCTCCCAAACTAGCGGGGGGGCTTACGCAGTATTTT
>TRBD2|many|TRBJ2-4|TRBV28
CASSPGLAGGNIQYF
TGTGCCAGCAGCCCAGGACTAGCGGGGGGAAACATTCAGTACTTC
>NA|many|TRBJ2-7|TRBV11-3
CASSLPGHSYEQYF
TGTGCCAGCAGCTTACCGGGGCACTCCTACGAGCAGTACTTC
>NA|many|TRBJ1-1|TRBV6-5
CASSYSYMNTEAFF
TGTGCCAGCAGTTACTCTTACATGAACACTGAAGCTTTCTTT
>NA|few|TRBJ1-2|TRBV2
CASDLGDSSYGYTF
TGTGCCAGCGATCTGGGAGACAGCAGCTATGGCTACACCTTC
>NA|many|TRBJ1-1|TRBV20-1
CSARGVGYQAEAFF
TGCAGTGCTAGGGGGGTGGGGTATCAGGCTGAAGCTTTCTTT
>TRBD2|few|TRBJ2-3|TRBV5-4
CASSPGYGGDTDTQYF
TGTGCCAGCAGCCCGGGGTATGGGGGGGACACAGATACGCAGTATTTT
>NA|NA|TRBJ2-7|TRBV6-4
CASSEVTGGHSYEQYF
TGTGCCAGCAGTGAAGTGACAGGCGGCCACTCCTACGAGCAGTACTTC
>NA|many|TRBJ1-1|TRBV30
CAWSAMTVEAFF
TGTGCCTGGAGTGCGATGACAGTTGAAGCTTTCTTT
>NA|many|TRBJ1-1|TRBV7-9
CASSQTDEAFF
TGTGCCAGCAGCCAGACTGATGAAGCTTTCTTT
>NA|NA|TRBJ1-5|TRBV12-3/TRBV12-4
CASNTGSQPQHF
TGTGCCAGCAATACCGGGTCCCAGCCCCAGCATTTT
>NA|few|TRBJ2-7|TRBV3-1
CASSREGADEQYF
TGTGCCAGCAGCCGGGAGGGGGCTGATGAGCAGTACTTC
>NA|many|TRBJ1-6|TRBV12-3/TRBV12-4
CASSFRAPTGSPLHF
TGTGCCAGCAGTTTTCGAGCCCCGACAGGTTCACCCCTCCACTTT
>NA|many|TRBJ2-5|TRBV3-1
CASSQEGTRGGTQYF
TGTGCCAGCAGCCAAGAAGGAACTAGAGGCGGGACCCAGTACTTC
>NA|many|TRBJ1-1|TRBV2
CASWGQENTEAFF
TGTGCCAGCTGGGGGCAGGAGAACACTGAAGCTTTCTTT
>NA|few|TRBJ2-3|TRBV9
CASSVDGSTDTQYF
TGTGCCAGCAGCGTAGACGGGAGCACAGATACGCAGTATTTT
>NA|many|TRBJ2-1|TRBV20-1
CSAKGGREQFF
TGCAGTGCCAAGGGGGGGAGGGAGCAGTTCTTC
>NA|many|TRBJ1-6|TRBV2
CASGGFSRSPLHF
TGTGCCAGCGGGGGGTTTTCTAGATCACCCCTCCACTTT
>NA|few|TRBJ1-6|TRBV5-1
CASSLGGNNDSPLHF
TGCGCCAGCAGCTTAGGTGGGAATAACGATTCACCCCTCCACTTT
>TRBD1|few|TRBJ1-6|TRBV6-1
CASSPRSTGNTPLHF
TGTGCCAGCAGCCCACGATCGACAGGGAACACACCCCTCCACTTT
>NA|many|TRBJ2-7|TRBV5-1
CASSSWTSGGNEQYF
TGCGCCAGCAGCTCCTGGACCTCGGGGGGCAACGAGCAGTACTTC
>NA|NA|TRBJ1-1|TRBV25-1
CASSESSTAEAFF
TGTGCCAGCAGTGAGAGCAGTACCGCTGAAGCTTTCTTT
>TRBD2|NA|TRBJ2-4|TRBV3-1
CASSQERLAGAGGTKNIQYF
TGTGCCAGCAGCCAAGAACGACTAGCGGGGGCCGGGGGTACCAAAAACATTCAGTACTTC
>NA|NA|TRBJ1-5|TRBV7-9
CASSIVGQPQHF
TGTGCCAGCAGTATCGTGGGTCAGCCCCAGCATTTT
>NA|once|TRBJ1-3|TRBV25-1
CASSDPGPSGNTIYF
TGTGCCAGCAGTGACCCCGGGCCCTCTGGAAACACCATATATTTT
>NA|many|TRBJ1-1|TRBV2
CASSEGSREAFF
TGTGCCAGCAGTGAAGGTAGTAGAGAAGCTTTCTTT
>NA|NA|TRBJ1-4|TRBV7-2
CASSPGVERREKLFF
TGTGCCAGCAGCCCCGGTGTAGAGCGGCGTGAAAAACTGTTTTTT
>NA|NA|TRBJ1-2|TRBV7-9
CASSRTYYGYTF
TGTGCCAGCAGCCGAACTTATTATGGCTACACCTTC
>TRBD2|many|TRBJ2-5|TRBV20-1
CSASEVAGGRETQYF
TGCAGTGCCTCCGAAGTAGCGGGGGGGCGAGAGACCCAGTACTTC
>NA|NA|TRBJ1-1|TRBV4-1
CASSQERRGQEAFF
TGCGCCAGCAGCCAAGAGAGACGGGGACAAGAAGCTTTCTTT
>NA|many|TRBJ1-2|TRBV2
CASSEMSENYGYTF
TGTGCCAGCAGTGAGATGTCGGAGAACTATGGCTACACCTTC
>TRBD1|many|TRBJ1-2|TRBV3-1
CASSRGTGGNYGYTF
TGTGCCAGCAGCCGCGGGACAGGGGGTAACTATGGCTACACCTTC
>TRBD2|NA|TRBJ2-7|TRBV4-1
CASSQEKRGSVYEQYF
TGCGCCAGCAGCCAAGAGAAGCGGGGGTCGGTGTACGAGCAGTACTTC
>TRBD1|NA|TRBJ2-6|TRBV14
CASSQRTGAGANVLTF
TGTGCCAGCAGCCAGAGGACAGGAGCTGGGGCCAACGTCCTGACTTTC
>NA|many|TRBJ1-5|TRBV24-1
CATSDYGKPQHF
TGTGCCACCAGTGATTATGGGAAGCCCCAGCATTTT
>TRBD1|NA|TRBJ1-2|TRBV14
CASSLLGTGDVEGYTF
TGTGCCAGCAGCCTCTTAGGTACAGGGGATGTCGAGGGCTACACCTTC
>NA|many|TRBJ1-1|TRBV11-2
CASRTGPWVLMNTEAFF
TGTGCCAGCAGGACGGGGCCGTGGGTCCTAATGAACACTGAAGCTTTCTTT
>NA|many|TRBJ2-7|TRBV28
CASSSPRGGAYEQYF
TGTGCCAGCAGTTCACCCAGGGGGGGGGCCTACGAGCAGTACTTC
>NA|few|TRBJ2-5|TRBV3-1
CASSPLGGGRETQYF
TGTGCCAGCAGCCCCCTAGGAGGGGGGCGAGAGACCCAGTACTTC
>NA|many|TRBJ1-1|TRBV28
CASRTQVMNTEAFF
TGTGCCAGCAGAACACAGGTAATGAACACTGAAGCTTTCTTT
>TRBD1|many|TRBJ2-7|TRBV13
CASSRGQGKYEQYF
TGTGCCAGCAGCCGCGGACAGGGAAAGTACGAGCAGTACTTC
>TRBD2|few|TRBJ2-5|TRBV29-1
CSVDAGGFQETQYF
TGCAGCGTTGACGCGGGGGGATTCCAAGAGACCCAGTACTTC
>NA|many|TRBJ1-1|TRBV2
CASSDSTEAFF
TGTGCCAGCAGTGACAGCACTGAAGCTTTCTTT
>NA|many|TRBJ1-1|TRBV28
CASSPLWMGMNTEAFF
TGTGCCAGCAGTCCCCTCTGGATGGGGATGAACACTGAAGCTTTCTTT
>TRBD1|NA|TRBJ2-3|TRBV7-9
CASSPTTGATDTQYF
TGTGCCAGCAGCCCCACGACAGGGGCCACAGATACGCAGTATTTT
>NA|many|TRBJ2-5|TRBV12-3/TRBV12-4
CASSLAGVEETQYF
TGTGCCAGCAGTTTAGCGGGGGTAGAGGAGACCCAGTACTTC
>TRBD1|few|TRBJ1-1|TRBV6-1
CASSPGQGGTEAFF
TGTGCCAGCAGCCCCGGACAGGGCGGGACTGAAGCTTTCTTT